Listed below are T cell receptor beta chains from one sample, sequenced in a study of T cell responses to AZD1222 COVID-19 vaccine. Sequencing used immunoSEQ multiplex PCR; TCRdb keeps in-frame clones, though not all of them. This sample has about 130,000 clones, with over 75% found just once. Sequencing was performed on peripheral blood, taken on day 0 of AZD1222 vaccination. The receptors shown here come from an adult in good health. Both conserved end residues are part of each CDR3. D genes are given only for firm matches. The listing skips clone size in some rows; elsewhere it reads once, few, many or a size class.

V gene,J gene,D gene,clone size,CDR3 protein,CDR3 DNA
TRBV12-3/TRBV12-4,TRBJ1-2,-,-,CASSLGQGGGYTF,TGTGCCAGCAGTTTAGGGCAGGGAGGTGGCTACACCTTC
TRBV11-2,TRBJ2-7,-,-,CASSLAGGDEQYF,TGTGCCAGCAGCTTAGCAGGGGGGGACGAGCAGTACTTC
TRBV7-2,TRBJ2-1,TRBD2,-,CASTPGRAGGYNEQFF,TGTGCCAGCACCCCTGGCAGGGCGGGAGGATACAATGAGCAGTTCTTC
TRBV7-9,TRBJ1-3,-,-,CASSLGIGPSGNTIYF,TGTGCCAGCAGCTTAGGGATAGGCCCCTCTGGAAACACCATATATTTT
TRBV4-1,TRBJ2-2,-,-,CASSQDVQRARLFF,TGCGCCAGCAGCCAAGACGTGCAGCGGGCGCGGCTGTTTTTT
TRBV2,TRBJ1-2,-,-,CASSRTDYGYTF,TGTGCCAGCAGCCGCACCGATTATGGCTACACCTTC
TRBV12-3/TRBV12-4,TRBJ1-1,-,-,CASSTGYTEAFF,TGTGCCAGCAGTACAGGATACACTGAAGCTTTCTTT
TRBV11-2,TRBJ2-2,TRBD2,-,CASSLLAGGGELFF,TGTGCCAGCAGCTTATTAGCGGGGGGCGGGGAGCTGTTTTTT
TRBV3-1/TRBV3-2,TRBJ1-1,-,-,CASSPPSVAFF,TGTGCCAGCAGCCCCCCATCGGTAGCTTTCTTT
TRBV7-2,TRBJ2-7,-,-,CASRLFPGQGSDEQYF,TGTGCCAGCAGGTTGTTCCCGGGGCAGGGAAGCGACGAGCAGTACTTC
TRBV4-2,TRBJ2-1,-,-,CASSPQTGRGVGSYNEQFF,TGTGCCAGCAGCCCCCAGACAGGGAGGGGCGTAGGCTCCTACAATGAGCAGTTCTTC
TRBV24-1,TRBJ2-2,-,-,CATRGDTGELFF,TGTGCCACCAGGGGGGACACCGGGGAGCTGTTTTTT
TRBV10-3,TRBJ1-1,-,-,CATYRSGDPEAFF,TGTGCCACTTACCGCTCAGGGGACCCTGAAGCTTTCTTT
TRBV5-1,TRBJ1-4,-,-,CASSLQATNEKLFF,TGCGCCAGCAGCCTCCAAGCAACTAATGAAAAACTGTTTTTT
TRBV13,TRBJ2-5,TRBD2,-,CASSPSGAQETQYF,TGTGCCAGCAGCCCTAGCGGGGCCCAAGAGACCCAGTACTTC
TRBV12-3/TRBV12-4,TRBJ1-5,-,-,CASSSSRIGAQHF,TGTGCCAGCAGTTCGAGCCGGATTGGGGCCCAGCATTTT
TRBV5-1,TRBJ1-6,-,-,CASSLDWQINSPLHF,TGCGCCAGCAGCTTGGACTGGCAGATAAATTCACCCCTCCACTTT
TRBV6-1,TRBJ2-2,TRBD2,-,CASSEVFAGVRSGELFF,TGTGCCAGCAGTGAAGTTTTCGCGGGAGTGCGGTCCGGGGAGCTGTTTTTT
TRBV7-8,TRBJ2-7,TRBD2,-,CASSLVGSSGAYEQYF,TGTGCCAGCAGCTTAGTAGGGTCGAGCGGGGCCTACGAGCAGTACTTC
TRBV29-1,TRBJ2-1,TRBD2,-,CSAIQRELGNEQFF,TGCAGCGCAATACAGCGGGAGTTAGGAAATGAGCAGTTCTTC
TRBV5-1,TRBJ2-6,-,-,CASSVDGANVLTF,TGCGCCAGCAGCGTGGACGGGGCCAACGTCCTGACTTTC
TRBV7-5,TRBJ2-7,-,-,CARSNKTTPGQGLIRDYEQYF,TGTGCCAGAAGCAACAAAACCACCCCGGGACAGGGGCTGATTCGCGATTACGAGCAGTACTTC
TRBV3-1/TRBV3-2,TRBJ1-2,-,-,CASSPDSYYGYTF,TGTGCCAGCAGCCCGGACAGTTACTATGGCTACACCTTC
TRBV2,TRBJ2-1,-,-,CASSEPNNEQFF,TGTGCCAGCAGCGAACCCAACAATGAGCAGTTCTTC
TRBV6-5,TRBJ1-1,-,-,CATQDGYRRAEAFF,TGTGCCACCCAAGACGGCTACCGTCGGGCTGAAGCTTTCTTT
TRBV2,TRBJ1-5,-,-,CASSRQSSNQPQHF,TGTGCCAGCAGCCGACAGTCTAGCAATCAGCCCCAGCATTTT
TRBV27,TRBJ1-4,-,-,CASSYNQGPNEKLFF,TGTGCCAGCAGTTACAATCAGGGACCTAATGAAAAACTGTTTTTT
TRBV4-1,TRBJ2-6,-,many,CASSQGNSGANVLTF,TGCGCCAGCAGCCAAGGGAACAGTGGGGCCAACGTCCTGACTTTC
TRBV27,TRBJ1-2,-,-,CASSLPGHGYTF,TGTGCCAGCAGCCTCCCTGGGCACGGCTACACCTTC
TRBV5-1,TRBJ2-2,-,-,CASSPVLRASNTGELFF,TGCGCCAGCAGTCCCGTTTTGAGGGCGTCGAACACCGGGGAGCTGTTTTTT
TRBV5-4,TRBJ2-1,TRBD2,-,CASSPTIGAGGPNEQFF,TGTGCCAGCAGCCCTACGATCGGCGCGGGGGGGCCTAATGAGCAGTTCTTC
TRBV2,TRBJ1-4,-,once,CATHRQEANEKLFF,TGTGCCACCCATAGGCAGGAAGCTAATGAAAAACTGTTTTTT
TRBV28,TRBJ1-2,-,once,CASRISTTYGYTF,TGTGCCAGCAGAATTTCTACCACCTATGGCTACACCTTC
TRBV10-3,TRBJ2-5,-,-,CAISEKQQETQYF,TGTGCCATCAGTGAGAAACAACAAGAGACCCAGTACTTC
TRBV7-9,TRBJ2-5,TRBD1,few,CASSSPTGNTETQYF,TGTGCCAGCAGCTCCCCGACAGGGAATACAGAGACCCAGTACTTC
TRBV3-1/TRBV3-2,TRBJ1-3,-,-,CASSQRGRNTIYF,TGTGCCAGCAGCCAACGAGGTAGGAACACCATATATTTT
TRBV10-1,TRBJ2-2,TRBD1,-,CASSAGQGPWGELFF,TGCGCCAGCAGTGCAGGACAGGGGCCTTGGGGGGAGCTGTTTTTT
TRBV7-2,TRBJ2-1,-,-,CASRSVNVGEQFF,TGTGCCAGCAGATCCGTTAATGTAGGTGAGCAGTTCTTC
TRBV5-1,TRBJ2-4,-,-,CASSLGDSKNIQYF,TGCGCCAGCAGCTTAGGGGATTCCAAAAACATTCAGTACTTC
TRBV7-2,TRBJ2-3,-,-,CASSLREFTDTQYF,TGTGCCAGCAGCCTCCGGGAATTCACAGATACGCAGTATTTT
TRBV10-3,TRBJ1-3,-,few,CAISLDGNTIYF,TGTGCCATCAGTCTAGATGGAAACACCATATATTTT
TRBV3-1/TRBV3-2,TRBJ1-1,-,-,CASSQRHDTEAFF,TGTGCCAGCAGCCAACGTCACGACACTGAAGCTTTCTTT
TRBV25-1,TRBJ1-1,-,-,CASSESGTSILNFAFF,TGTGCCAGCAGTGAATCAGGGACATCTATTCTGAATTTTGCTTTCTTT
TRBV3-1/TRBV3-2,TRBJ2-1,-,-,CASSQGQPSSYNEQFF,TGTGCCAGCAGCCAAGGCCAGCCAAGCTCCTACAATGAGCAGTTCTTC
TRBV15,TRBJ1-5,TRBD1,once,CATSRGRTGAQPQHF,TGTGCCACCAGCAGAGGGCGGACAGGCGCTCAGCCCCAGCATTTT
TRBV5-1,TRBJ1-4,-,-,CATRGHIEKLFF,TGCGCCACCAGGGGACACATTGAAAAACTGTTTTTT
TRBV11-2,TRBJ1-4,-,-,CASSLTSQGDRSTNEKLFF,TGTGCCAGCAGCTTAACGTCCCAAGGCGACAGGTCAACTAATGAAAAACTGTTTTTT
TRBV2,TRBJ2-3,-,-,CASIGGLLFDTQYF,TGTGCCAGCATAGGAGGACTTCTATTCGATACGCAGTATTTT
TRBV11-1,TRBJ1-1,-,-,CASSFFSGKNTEAFF,TGTGCCAGCAGCTTCTTCTCAGGGAAGAACACTGAAGCTTTCTTT
TRBV3-1/TRBV3-2,TRBJ1-2,-,-,CASSRGWSNYGYTF,TGTGCCAGCAGCCGCGGATGGAGCAATTATGGCTACACCTTC
TRBV7-9,TRBJ1-3,-,once,CASSLGGNTIYF,TGTGCCAGCAGCTTAGGAGGAAACACCATATATTTT
TRBV12-3/TRBV12-4,TRBJ1-1,-,few,CASSTRGGTEAFF,TGTGCCAGCAGCACCCGGGGAGGCACTGAAGCTTTCTTT
TRBV5-1,TRBJ2-2,-,-,CASSLAAGYTGELFF,TGCGCCAGCAGCTTGGCTGCCGGATACACCGGGGAGCTGTTTTTT